What follows is one T cell receptor (beta chain) and its context. This CDR3 has 16 residues. The junction had 11 bases not matched to a gene; V was cut back by 5 bases and J by 4 bases. In germline, CDR1 is MDHEN, CDR2 SYDVKM. TCRdb's copy holds only in-frame clones and misses some; the assay was immunoSEQ multiplex PCR. The sample consists of hundreds of thousands of clones, about four fifths of them appearing once. The data were obtained in a study of blood T cell repertoires in COVID-19. Study context: Sources were T cells, B-cell-depleted T cells, or PBMCs; the material itself was cDNA or gDNA.

The sequenced sample was peripheral blood. The rearrangement uses TRBV28 and TRBJ2-1; 7 bases map to TRBD1. The source of this sequence is a woman between 40 and 55 years old with active or convalescent COVID-19. CDR3 nucleotides: TGTGCCAGCAGTGTAAGGGGACAGAGAAGATACAATGAGCAGTTCTTC. Protein: CASSVRGQRRYNEQFF.